The 26 T cell receptor beta chains in this list originate from one sample, sequenced in a study of regulatory T cells in long-lasting Graves disease. Time point reported: newly diagnosed GD, antithyroid drugs for less than 3 months. RNA from PBMCs was the source of the TCR library. Arm-PCR with iRepertoire HTBI primers amplified the CDR3 regions for these TCR beta libraries. MiXCR was run by TCRdb on the multiplex PCR reads, yielding one entry per CDR3 protein. The sample records around 500,000 distinct CDR3 sequences, approximately 12% being singletons. This sample was also put to use in a study of T cells in Graves' hyperthyroidism and ophthalmopathy.

Source: peripheral blood mononuclear cells (PBMCs), taken at new diagnosis, from a patient treated with antithyroid drugs. These receptor sequences come from a woman in her 30s with Graves disease.

At least ten counts were recorded for this clonotype. The genes are TRBV20-1 and TRBJ2-5, with a tentative D call TRBD1 (5 bases). Trimming removed 3 bases from V and 2 bases from J, with 13 bases in between. Germline V gene data show CDR1 as DFQATT and CDR2 as SNEGSKA (reference sequence). This CDR3 contains 14 residues. The CDR3 is CSARDGAPQETQYF. For the CDR3, the DNA is TGCAGTGCTAGGGATGGGGCGCCGCAAGAGACCCAGTACTTC.

This clonotype has a count of ten or more. The V call is TRBV28, the J call TRBJ2-5; the D is unclear. V was cut by 5 bases and J by 9 bases, with 13 bases left in between. Germline V gene data show CDR1 as MDHEN and CDR2 as SYDVKM. This CDR3 comprises 12 residues. CDR3 DNA sequence: TGTGCCAGCAGTCCGAATGCTGGGGCCCAGTACTTC. Translation gives CASSPNAGAQYF. The variable domain in full, completed from reference TRBV28 and TRBJ2-5, reads DVKVTQSSRYLVKRTGEKVFLECVQDMDHENMFWYRQDPGLGLRLIYFSYDVKMKEKGDIPEGYSVSREKKERFSLILESASTNQTSMYLCASSPNAGAQYFGPGTRLLVL.

With regard to this clonotype: A much larger clonotype is one base distant, so this may be a read error. V is TRBV12-3 or TRBV12-4 and J is TRBJ2-1, with D tentatively TRBD1 (8 bases). The V end lost 6 bases, the J end lost 10 bases, and 25 bases lay between the germline ends. The CDR3 has 16 residues. The CDR3 protein is CASSQLTGGVDYEQFF. CDR3 sequence (DNA): TGTGCCAGCAGCCAACTTACAGGGGGGGTGGACTACGAGCAGTTCTTC.

This clonotype came up many times. The rearrangement links TRBV28 to TRBJ1-1; perhaps TRBD1 as D (5 bases). The CDR3 is 15 amino acids. V was cut by 6 bases and J by 1 base, with 15 bases left in between. CDR1 MDHEN and CDR2 SYDVKM come from the germline V gene. The CDR3 DNA reads as TGTGCCAGCAGCTTACCAGGGCTGGAGAACACTGAAGCTTTCTTT. Amino acids: CASSLPGLENTEAFF.

The rearrangement links TRBV6-1 to TRBJ2-7; 14 bases align to TRBD2. The CDR3 is made up of 15 amino acids. Germline CDR1 reads MNHNS; CDR2 reads SASEGT. The J segment lost 5 bases and the V segment lost 11 bases, leaving 11 bases of the junction unmatched. DNA of the CDR3: TGTGCCGCAAGTACGAAGGGACTAGCGGGAGACGAGCAGTACTTC. The encoded protein is CAASTKGLAGDEQYF.

This clonotype was recorded many times. The chain couples TRBV28 to TRBJ2-7, with 7 bases aligning to TRBD2. Germline V gene data show CDR1 as MDHEN and CDR2 as SYDVKM. V shed 5 bases, J shed 6 bases, and the junction held 7 bases outside the gene matches. CDR3 length equals 13 residues. The CDR3 loop reads CASSRGVWSEQYF. The CDR3 DNA sequence: TGTGCCAGCAGTCGGGGGGTGTGGTCCGAGCAGTACTTC.

This clonotype was counted ten times or more. The genes are TRBV12-3 or TRBV12-4 and TRBJ1-6; 7 bases line up with TRBD1. The CDR3 extends over 14 amino acids. V lost 2 bases to trimming and J lost 10 bases; unmatched junction nucleotides: 5. The CDR3 nucleotides are TGTGCCAGCAGTTTACAAGGGGGCAAATCACCCCTCCACTTT. It encodes CASSLQGGKSPLHF.

This clonotype was counted only a few times. The V and J genes are TRBV5-1 and TRBJ2-7; 9 bases line up with TRBD2. The CDR3 is 16 amino acids. The ends lost 3 bases at V and 3 bases at J; junction bases unmatched: 10. Germline V gives CDR1 SGHRS, CDR2 YFSETQ. For the CDR3, the DNA is TGCGCCAGCAGCTATGGACCGGGACTAGCAAACTACGAGCAGTACTTC. It yields the protein CASSYGPGLANYEQYF. The full variable domain, its missing parts supplied by reference TRBV5-1 and TRBJ2-7, is KAGVTQTPRYLIKTRGQQVTLSCSPISGHRSVSWYQQTPGQGLQFLFEYFSETQRNKGNFPGRFSGRQFSNSRSEMNVSTLELGDSALYLCASSYGPGLANYEQYFGPGTRLTVT.

This chain uses TRBV29-1 with TRBJ2-7, with D unresolved. V was pared by 6 bases and J by 4 bases, with 19 bases between. The CDR3 has 14 residues. CDR1 is SQVTM, CDR2 ANQGSEA, per germline. CDR3 region: CSVTRDFGPYEQYF. CDR3 DNA: TGCAGCGTCACAAGGGATTTTGGGCCATACGAGCAGTACTTC.

This clonotype has a count of ten or more. This chain links TRBV9 with TRBJ2-5, with TRBD2 identical over 8 bases. The germline gives CDR1 SGDLS, CDR2 YYNGEE. J lost 2 bases, V lost 1 base, and 7 bases had no gene match. This CDR3 region has 16 residues. In DNA form, the CDR3 reads TGTGCCAGCAGCGTATGGCGGGCGGGGGGACAAGAGACCCAGTACTTC. Translation: CASSVWRAGGQETQYF.

In its sample, this clonotype was seen many times. The rearrangement links TRBV19 to TRBJ2-7; TRBD2 matches 9 bases. Germline V lookup: CDR1 LNHDA, CDR2 SQIVND (reference sequence). CDR3 length: 15 residues. V lost 7 bases and J lost 2; bases outside the gene matches: 9. DNA for the CDR3: TGTGCCAGTACCCCCACTAGCGGGCCAACCTACGAGCAGTACTTC. It codes for CASTPTSGPTYEQYF.

This clonotype has a count of ten or more. The J gene is TRBJ2-7, the V gene TRBV28; the D gene is possibly TRBD2 (6 bases). V gave up 6 bases and J gave up 2 bases, with 14 bases separating them. Germline V lookup: CDR1 MDHEN, CDR2 SYDVKM. CDR3 length equals 14 residues. The CDR3: CASRSPGVTYEQYF. The CDR3 DNA reads TGTGCCAGCAGGTCCCCGGGGGTCACCTACGAGCAGTACTTC.

Note on this clonotype: This may come from a read error, since a much larger clone is one base off. The J gene is TRBJ1-1, the V gene TRBV6-2 or TRBV6-3; D is possibly TRBD1 (5 bases). Trimming took 5 bases from V and 5 from J, leaving 18 bases between them. CDR3 length equals 15 residues. Germline V gene data show CDR1 as MNHEY and CDR2 as SVGEGT. The CDR3 DNA reads TGTGCCAGCAGTCGGCCTACGGCAGGGAGAACTGAAGCTTTCTTT. It specifies CASSRPTAGRTEAFF.

This clonotype was recorded a few times. The chain employs TRBV24-1 and TRBJ1-1; D possibly corresponds to TRBD1 (6 bases). V was cut by 3 bases and J by 11 bases, with 12 bases left in between. Germline CDR1 reads KGHDR; CDR2 reads SFDVKD. CDR3 length equals 12 residues. CDR3 nucleotide sequence: TGTGCCACCAGTGATGGGGGCAGGGAGGCTTTCTTT. It encodes CATSDGGREAFF.

The V call is TRBV7-9, the J call TRBJ2-2, with D unclear. The V gene lost 0 bases and the J gene lost 3 bases, with 8 bases spanning the gap. CDR1 SEHNR and CDR2 FQNEAQ come from the germline V gene (reference sequence). CDR3 length: 15 amino acids. The CDR3 DNA is TGTGCCAGCAGCTTAGCCAATAGGGACACCGGGGAGCTGTTTTTT. Encoded protein: CASSLANRDTGELFF.

This clonotype showed up just a few times. The chain carries TRBV10-3 and TRBJ2-5, with 7 positions matching TRBD1. The better agreement between TRBJ2-7 and the DNA end casts doubt on the J call. The CDR3 spans 14 residues. CDR1 and CDR2 from the germline V gene are ENHRY and SYGVKD. The CDR3 sequence is CAPPSGQDTYEQYF. CDR3 DNA sequence: TGTGCCCCCCCTTCCGGACAGGACACCTACGAGCAGTACTTC.

The genes are TRBV12-3 or TRBV12-4 and TRBJ1-4; TRBD1 is a possible D gene (5 bases). The V gene lost 1 base and the J gene lost 4 bases, with 10 bases spanning the gap. The CDR3 spans 15 residues. DNA of the CDR3: TGTGCCAGCAGTTTAGACGGGGACCTTAATGAAAAACTGTTTTTT. Its protein is CASSLDGDLNEKLFF.

The sample holds a few counts of this clonotype. The chain recombines TRBV30 with TRBJ2-1, with D perhaps matching TRBD1 (6 bases). Germline assignment: CDR1 GTSNPN and CDR2 SVGIG (reference sequence). V lost 2 bases and J lost 2, with 13 bases in between. The CDR3 runs 15 residues. The CDR3 here is CAWSLGTFPYNEQFF. CDR3 in DNA: TGTGCCTGGAGTCTCGGGACATTCCCCTACAATGAGCAGTTCTTC.

This clonotype has at least ten counts. One base away lies a much larger clone, so this may be a sequencing read error. The rearrangement uses TRBV5-5 and TRBJ1-1, with 7 bases aligning to TRBD1. This CDR3 is built from 13 residues. V shed 2 bases, J shed 3 bases, and the junction held 1 base outside the gene matches. The germline gives CDR1 SGHKS, CDR2 YYEKEE (reference sequence). CDR3 coding DNA: TGTGCCAGCAGCTTTACAGGGGACACTGAAGCTTTCTTT. It translates to CASSFTGDTEAFF.

This chain joins TRBV6-2 or TRBV6-3 and TRBJ2-7; maybe TRBD2 (6 bases). V lost 6 bases to trimming and J lost 0 bases, with 12 bases between them. Germline lookup yields CDR1 MNHEY and CDR2 SVGEGT. This CDR3 is 14 amino acids long. This CDR3 is CASRGIAASYEQYF. CDR3 sequence (DNA): TGTGCCAGCAGGGGGATAGCGGCCTCCTACGAGCAGTACTTC.

There are many counts of this clonotype. J is TRBJ2-3 and V is TRBV29-1; 9 bases agree with TRBD2. This CDR3 has 13 amino acids. After removal of 7 bases from V and 0 bases from J, the junction contained 2 bases not matched to a gene. CDR1 SQVTM and CDR2 ANQGSEA come from the germline V gene. This chain's CDR3 is CSGGLASTDTQYF. For the CDR3, the DNA is TGCAGCGGGGGACTAGCTAGCACAGATACGCAGTATTTT.

This clonotype came up many times. The V gene is TRBV6-5, the J gene TRBJ2-7; D is undetermined. Per the germline V gene, CDR1 is MNHEY and CDR2 is SVGAGI. V gave up 0 bases and J gave up 2 bases, with 8 bases separating them. The CDR3 covers 14 residues. The CDR3 bases are TGTGCCAGCAGTTACTCGTACGGAACCTACGAGCAGTACTTC. Protein sequence: CASSYSYGTYEQYF.

The V gene is TRBV4-1, the J gene TRBJ2-2, with 10 bases fitting TRBD2. The J segment lost 5 bases and the V segment lost 1 base, leaving 13 bases of the junction unmatched. From germline, CDR1 is MGHRA and CDR2 YSYEKL. The CDR3 is 19 residues long. For the CDR3, the DNA is TGCGCCAGCAGCCAAGGACCTAGCGGGAGAAATGTTAGGACCGGGGAGCTGTTTTTT. Translated: CASSQGPSGRNVRTGELFF.

This clonotype was observed many times. The chain joins TRBV29-1 to TRBJ2-1, with no clear D. Germline V CDR1 and CDR2: SQVTM, ANQGSEA. This CDR3 spans 14 amino acids. Trimming shortened V by 8 bases and J by 8 bases, and 22 bases separated the two germline ends. The CDR3 DNA follows: TGCAGCTCAGCCGACCGGAGAAATCTGGATGAGCAGTTCTTC. Translation: CSSADRRNLDEQFF.

This rearrangement joins TRBV5-6 to TRBJ2-5; TRBD2 is a possible D gene (6 bases). Trimming removed 2 bases at V and 2 bases at J, with 19 bases between. CDR1 SGHDT and CDR2 YYEEEE come from the germline V gene. CDR3 length equals 17 residues. CDR3 DNA sequence: TGTGCCAGCAGCTTCGGGGCGACTAGATGGGGTCAAGAGACCCAGTACTTC. Translated, it gives CASSFGATRWGQETQYF.

At least ten counts were recorded for this clonotype. The gene calls are TRBV6-1 and TRBJ2-5; 10 bases align to TRBD2. There are 18 residues in the CDR3. V gave up 1 base and J gave up 14 bases; unmatched junction bases: 22. Germline V gene sequence: CDR1 MNHNS, CDR2 SASEGT. As DNA, the CDR3 is TGTGCCAGCAGTGAAGAAGGGACTCAACTAGCGGGATTTTCCGCCCCCTACTTC. Translation: CASSEEGTQLAGFSAPYF.